This T cell receptor (beta chain) was sequenced in a study of OX40 agonist ivuxolimab in advanced cancers. Background on the study: Ivuxolimab is a fully human IgG2 antibody that activates OX40 (CD134). At 65% to 85% male, the cohort had a mean age of around 56 years, ranging from roughly 20 to 79.

Germline-derived CDR1 and CDR2 are MNHNS and SASEGT. The CDR3 extends over 12 amino acids. V dropped 9 bases and J dropped 7; count of bases not matched to a gene: 5. Assay: immunoSEQ multiplex PCR; the TCRdb copy retains only in-frame clones and omits some. The data show roughly 60,000 clones, 85% to 95% seen once. The sample consisted of CD4+ or CD8+ T cells sorted from blood, taken in a trial of the OX40 agonist ivuxolimab. The chain links TRBV6-1 to TRBJ2-1; 8 bases map to TRBD2. This sequence originates from an adult with an advanced solid tumor such as melanoma, head and neck, liver or kidney cancer. Here the CDR3 reads CASRLAMNEQFF. CDR3 nucleotides: TGTGCCAGTAGACTAGCGATGAATGAGCAGTTCTTC.